Below, 5 T cell receptor beta chains from the same sample are listed, as sequenced in a study of blood T cells in healthy people across ages. Using a J-beta primer mix together with a sample-barcoded 5' primer, a second PCR was run for roughly 6 to 11 cycles. TCRdb re-called the 5' RACE reads through MiXCR, storing one row per CDR3 protein. The sample includes over 1,200,000 distinct CDR3 sequences, approximately 60% of them seen just once. Sequencing was performed on blood. The receptors stem from a man younger than 35 in good health.

This chain uses TRBV24-1 with TRBJ2-1; possible D gene TRBD2, 5 bases. This CDR3 comprises 13 residues. The germline CDR1 and CDR2 sequences are KGHDR and SFDVKD. With 3 bases removed from V and 9 bases from J, the gap between germline ends came to 11 bases. CDR3 sequence: CATSDRGSGEQFF. CDR3 DNA: TGTGCCACCAGTGATCGGGGTTCCGGTGAGCAGTTCTTC.

This clonotype was counted only a few times. The chain is built from TRBV25-1 and TRBJ1-2; tentatively, D is TRBD1 (6 bases). V lost 9 bases to trimming and J lost 8 bases, with 19 bases between them. The CDR3 spans 13 residues. The V gene's germline CDR1 is MGHDK and CDR2 SYGVNS. CDR3 in amino acids: CASAQETGRGYTF. The DNA for the CDR3 is TGTGCCAGTGCCCAAGAGACAGGCCGCGGCTACACCTTC.

The rearrangement uses TRBV4-3 and TRBJ2-5, with D tentatively TRBD1 (6 bases). Trimming shortened V by 0 bases and J by 5 bases, and 19 bases separated the two germline ends. From germline, CDR1 is LGHNA and CDR2 YSLEER. The CDR3 length is 17 residues. CDR3 region: CASSQEVGQGILETQYF. CDR3 coding DNA: TGCGCCAGCAGCCAAGAAGTCGGGCAGGGGATTTTGGAGACCCAGTACTTC.

The genes are TRBV28 and TRBJ2-1, with no clear D. V was clipped by 3 bases and J by 8 bases, with 14 bases between them. There are 14 residues in the CDR3. Looked up from germline, CDR1 is MDHEN and CDR2 is SYDVKM. CDR3: CASSLSLGVDEQFF. The CDR3 nucleotides read TGTGCCAGCAGTTTGAGCCTTGGGGTGGATGAGCAGTTCTTC.

V usage is TRBV28 and J usage is TRBJ2-7; unclear D gene. The CDR3 is 13 residues long. V gave up 7 bases and J gave up 3 bases, with 13 bases separating them. Germline V gene sequence: CDR1 MDHEN, CDR2 SYDVKM. This CDR3 reads CASTNHRNYEQYF. CDR3 DNA: TGTGCCAGCACCAACCACAGAAACTACGAGCAGTACTTC.